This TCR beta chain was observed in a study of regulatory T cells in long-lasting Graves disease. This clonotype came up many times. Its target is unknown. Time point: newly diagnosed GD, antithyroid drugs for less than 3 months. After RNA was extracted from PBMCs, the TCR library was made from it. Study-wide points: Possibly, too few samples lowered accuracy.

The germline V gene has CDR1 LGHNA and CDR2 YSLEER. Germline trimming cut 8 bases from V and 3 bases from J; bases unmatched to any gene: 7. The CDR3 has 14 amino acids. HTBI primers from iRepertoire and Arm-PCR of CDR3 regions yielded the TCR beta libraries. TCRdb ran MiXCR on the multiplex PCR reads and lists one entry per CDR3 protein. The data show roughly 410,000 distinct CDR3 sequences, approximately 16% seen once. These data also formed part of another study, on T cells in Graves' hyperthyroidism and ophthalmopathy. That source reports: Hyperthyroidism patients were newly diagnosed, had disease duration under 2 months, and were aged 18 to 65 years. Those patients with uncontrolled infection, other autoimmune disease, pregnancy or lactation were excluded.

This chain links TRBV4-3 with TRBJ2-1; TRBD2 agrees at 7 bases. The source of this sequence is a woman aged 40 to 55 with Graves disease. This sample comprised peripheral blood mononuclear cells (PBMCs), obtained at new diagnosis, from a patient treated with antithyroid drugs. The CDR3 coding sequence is TGCGCCAGCGGGCGACTAGCAGACTACAATGAGCAGTTCTTC. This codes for CASGRLADYNEQFF.